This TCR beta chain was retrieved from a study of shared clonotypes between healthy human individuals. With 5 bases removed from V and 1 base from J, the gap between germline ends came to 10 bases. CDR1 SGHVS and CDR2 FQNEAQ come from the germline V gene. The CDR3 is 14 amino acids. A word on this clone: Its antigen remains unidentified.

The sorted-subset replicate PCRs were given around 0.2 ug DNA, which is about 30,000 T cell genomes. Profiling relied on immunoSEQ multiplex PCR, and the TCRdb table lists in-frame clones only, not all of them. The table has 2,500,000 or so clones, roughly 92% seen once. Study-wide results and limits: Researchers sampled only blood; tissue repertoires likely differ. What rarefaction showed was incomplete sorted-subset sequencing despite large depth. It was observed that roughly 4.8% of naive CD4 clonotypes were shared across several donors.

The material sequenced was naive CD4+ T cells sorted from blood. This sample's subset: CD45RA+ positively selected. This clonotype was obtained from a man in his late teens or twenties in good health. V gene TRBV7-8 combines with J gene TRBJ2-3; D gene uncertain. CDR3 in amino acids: CASSPPGRTDTQYF. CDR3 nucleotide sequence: TGTGCCAGCAGCCCTCCAGGTCGCACAGATACGCAGTATTTT.